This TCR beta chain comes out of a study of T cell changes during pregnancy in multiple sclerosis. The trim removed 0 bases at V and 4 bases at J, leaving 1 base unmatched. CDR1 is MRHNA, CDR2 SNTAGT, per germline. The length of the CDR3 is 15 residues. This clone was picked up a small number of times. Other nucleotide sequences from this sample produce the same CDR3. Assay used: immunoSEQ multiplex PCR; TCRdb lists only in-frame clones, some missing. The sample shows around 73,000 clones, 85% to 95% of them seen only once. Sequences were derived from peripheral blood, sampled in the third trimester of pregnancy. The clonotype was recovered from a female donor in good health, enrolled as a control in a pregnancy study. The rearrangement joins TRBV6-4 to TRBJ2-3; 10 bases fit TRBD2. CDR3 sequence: CASSDSSGGADTQYF. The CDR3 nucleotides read TGTGCCAGCAGTGACTCGAGCGGGGGGGCAGATACGCAGTATTTT.